Following are 20 T cell receptor beta chains from one sample sequenced in a study of blood T cells in healthy people across ages. Primers used in a second PCR of about 6 to 11 cycles were a sample-barcoded 5' primer and a J-beta primer mix. TCRdb fed the 5' RACE reads into MiXCR, producing one record per CDR3 protein. Here the sample spans 1,500,000 or so distinct CDR3 sequences, around 55% being singletons. The sequencing sample was made of blood. These receptors came from a man aged 18 to 35 in good health.

About this clonotype: One end of the junction fails to match germline, which may point to a read error. The chain combines TRBV6-2 or TRBV6-3 with TRBJ2-3; D assignment may be TRBD1 or TRBD2 (5 bases each). This CDR3 contains 17 residues. Germline V gives CDR1 MNHEY, CDR2 SVGEGT. CDR3 nucleotides: TGTGTCAGCAGTTACTACGTCCAGGGACCCGGCACAGATACGCAGTATTTT. Its protein is CVSSYYVQGPGTDTQYF.

Here the CDR3 reads CSASVLAGGQEQYF. CDR3 nucleotide sequence: TGCAGTGCTAGTGTGCTAGCGGGGGGCCAAGAGCAGTACTTC. The V call is TRBV20-1, the J call TRBJ2-1; TRBD2 matches at 11 bases. The J call may be in error: the DNA end matches TRBJ2-7 better. Germline values: CDR1 DFQATT, CDR2 SNEGSKA (reference sequence). This CDR3 is built from 14 residues.

This chain connects TRBV20-1 to TRBJ2-3; tentatively, D is TRBD1 (5 bases). Germline lookup yields CDR1 DFQATT and CDR2 SNEGSKA (reference sequence). V dropped 0 bases and J dropped 3 bases, with 13 bases sitting between them. The CDR3 runs to 15 residues. The CDR3 sequence is CSARDLQGSTDTQYF. The CDR3 DNA follows: TGCAGTGCTAGAGATCTCCAGGGATCGACAGATACGCAGTATTTT.

V is TRBV13 and J is TRBJ1-2; D is unresolved. Germline V gives CDR1 PRHDT, CDR2 FYEKMQ (reference sequence). CDR3 length: 15 amino acids. V lost 1 base, J lost 4 bases, and 13 bases lay in between. The chain's CDR3 is CASSLAQLPLYGYTF. The CDR3 bases are TGTGCCAGCAGCTTAGCCCAGCTGCCCCTCTATGGCTACACCTTC.

The gene calls are TRBV6-4 and TRBJ2-1; TRBD2 matches at 10 bases. CDR3 length: 15 amino acids. Germline trimming cut 0 bases from V and 12 bases from J; bases unmatched to any gene: 8. The V gene's germline CDR1 is MRHNA and CDR2 SNTAGT. CDR3 DNA: TGTGCCAGCAGTGACTCGACAGCGGGGGGGCGAGGGCAGTTCTTC. Translated, it gives CASSDSTAGGRGQFF.

The chain joins TRBV27 to TRBJ1-4; possibly TRBD1 for D (5 bases). The germline V and J ends were trimmed by 9 bases and 3 bases, with 14 bases remaining between them. This CDR3 is built from 14 residues. The germline V gene has CDR1 MNHEY and CDR2 SMNVEV (reference sequence). This chain's CDR3 is CASTPTGANEKLFF. The CDR3 bases are TGTGCCAGTACCCCGACGGGGGCTAATGAAAAACTGTTTTTT.

The chain links TRBV3-1 to TRBJ2-4; TRBD1 is a possible D gene (6 bases). The DNA matches TRBJ2-7 better at its end, which makes the J call doubtful. Germline V gene sequence: CDR1 LGHDT, CDR2 YNNKEL (reference sequence). There are 15 residues in the CDR3. This CDR3 is CASSQDYRVSSEQYF. CDR3 nucleotides: TGTGCCAGCAGCCAAGACTACAGGGTGTCGAGCGAGCAGTACTTC.

This chain uses TRBV6-5 with TRBJ2-5, with 13 bases matching TRBD2. The trim removed 4 bases at V and 1 base at J, leaving 3 bases unmatched. In germline, CDR1 is MNHEY, CDR2 SVGAGI. The CDR3 sequence is 16 residues long. CDR3 DNA sequence: TGTGCCAGCAGTTGGGGACTAGCGGGGATCCAAGAGACCCAGTACTTC. It encodes CASSWGLAGIQETQYF.

The CDR3 sequence is CASGTGPGLAADTQYF. The CDR3, as DNA: TGTGCCAGCGGTACCGGACCGGGACTGGCTGCAGATACGCAGTATTTT. The rearrangement joins TRBV12-3 or TRBV12-4 to TRBJ2-3, with a tentative D call TRBD2 (6 bases). The CDR3 spans 16 residues. The V gene lost 8 bases and the J gene lost 4 bases, with 22 bases spanning the gap.

The chain couples TRBV9 to TRBJ1-5, with D possibly being TRBD1 (5 bases). CDR3 length: 16 amino acids. Germline V gene sequence: CDR1 SGDLS, CDR2 YYNGEE. Trimming left V 0 bases short and J 2 bases short, with 12 bases between. Written as DNA, the CDR3 is TGTGCCAGCAGCGTAGGTCCGGGGGAACGCAATCAGCCCCAGCATTTT. Its protein product is CASSVGPGERNQPQHF.

This clonotype came up once. The chain recombines TRBV4-1 with TRBJ2-1, with D unresolved. The J call may be faulty, since TRBJ2-7 better matches the DNA end. This CDR3 contains 16 residues. CDR1 MGHRA and CDR2 YSYEKL come from the germline V gene. The CDR3 reads CASSQGSVNTATEQYF. Written as DNA, the CDR3 is TGCGCCAGCAGCCAAGGGTCCGTGAACACAGCTACCGAGCAGTACTTC.

This rearrangement joins TRBV7-2 to TRBJ1-6, with D possibly TRBD1 on 5 matching bases. From germline, CDR1 is SGHTA and CDR2 FQGNSA. The CDR3 sequence is 16 residues long. V lost 5 bases and J 6 bases, leaving 17 bases between the germline ends. The CDR3 protein is CASSPRTGSTNSPLHF. Here the CDR3 DNA reads TGTGCCAGCAGCCCACGCACAGGATCAACTAATTCACCCCTCCACTTT.

The gene calls are TRBV18 and TRBJ1-6; 7 positions agree with TRBD1. With 2 bases clipped from V and 3 bases from J, the junction kept 1 base outside the gene matches. The CDR3 length is 15 residues. Germline loops: CDR1 KGHSH, CDR2 LQKENI. CDR3 DNA: TGTGCCAGCTCACCAAGGGACAGCTATAATTCACCCCTCCACTTT. This gives the protein CASSPRDSYNSPLHF. Supplemented by reference TRBV18 and TRBJ1-6, the full variable domain reads NAGVMQNPRHLVRRRGQEARLRCSPMKGHSHVYWYRQLPEEGLKFMVYLQKENIIDESGMPKERFSAEFPKEGPSILRIQQVVRGDSAAYFCASSPRDSYNSPLHFGNGTRLTVT.

The chain links TRBV12-3 or TRBV12-4 to TRBJ2-7; 9 bases agree with TRBD1. V trimming: 5 bases; J trimming: 7 bases; junction bases outside the gene matches: 15. The CDR3 covers 16 residues. DNA for the CDR3: TGTGCCAGCAGTCCGGGCCGGGACAGGGTGGGCAATGAGCAGTACTTC. Residues: CASSPGRDRVGNEQYF.

This clonotype was counted a single time. The rearrangement uses TRBV20-1 and TRBJ2-1, with TRBD1 matching over 8 bases. The germline V gene has CDR1 DFQATT and CDR2 SNEGSKA (reference sequence). The CDR3 length is 15 residues. With 6 bases clipped from V and 6 bases from J, the junction kept 13 bases outside the gene matches. In nucleotides, the CDR3 is TGCAGTGCGCCGACCCGGGACAGGATCTTCAATGAGCAGTTCTTC. It encodes CSAPTRDRIFNEQFF.

The chain links TRBV7-9 to TRBJ1-5; tentatively, D is TRBD1 (6 bases). Per germline, CDR1 SEHNR and CDR2 FQNEAQ (reference sequence). The CDR3 is made up of 15 amino acids. The V gene lost 1 base and the J gene lost 6 bases, with 13 bases spanning the gap. The CDR3 DNA reads TGTGCCAGCAGCTTAGGCTTAACAGGGAGTCAGCCCCAGCATTTT. Translation gives CASSLGLTGSQPQHF.

The chain links TRBV9 to TRBJ1-2, with D hard to call. The CDR3 covers 13 residues. Deletions cut 1 base from V and 0 bases from J, with 4 bases between. Germline CDR1 and CDR2: SGDLS and YYNGEE. CDR3 nucleotide sequence: TGTGCCAGCAGCGTATTAGCTAACTATGGCTACACCTTC. Translating it yields CASSVLANYGYTF. Variable domain in full (rest from reference TRBV9 and TRBJ1-2): DSGVTQTPKHLITATGQRVTLRCSPRSGDLSVYWYQQSLDQGLQFLIQYYNGEERAKGNILERFSAQQFPDLHSELNLSSLELGDSALYFCASSVLANYGYTFGSGTRLTVV.

This clonotype was found a few times. The chain carries TRBV12-3 or TRBV12-4 and TRBJ2-7; 7 bases align to TRBD2. The better agreement between TRBJ2-5 and the DNA end casts doubt on the J call. The CDR3 is 14 residues long. CDR3 protein: CASSYTWREETQYF. DNA for the CDR3: TGTGCCAGCAGTTACACCTGGCGGGAGGAGACCCAGTACTTC.

The chain couples TRBV12-3 or TRBV12-4 to TRBJ1-6; D not resolved. V lost 6 bases and J 3 bases, leaving 12 bases between the germline ends. This CDR3 comprises 15 residues. As DNA, the CDR3 is TGTGCCAGCAGATACGGTCGCCGCTATAATTCACCCCTCCACTTT. It yields the protein CASRYGRRYNSPLHF.

The chain couples TRBV7-9 to TRBJ1-1, with D maybe TRBD1 (5 bases). Trimming took 1 base from V and 0 from J, leaving 9 bases between them. The CDR3 contains 15 residues. Germline V lookup: CDR1 SEHNR, CDR2 FQNEAQ (reference sequence). The CDR3 spells CASSLGGHLNTEAFF. The DNA of the CDR3 is TGTGCCAGCAGCTTAGGAGGACACTTGAACACTGAAGCTTTCTTT.